This TCR beta chain was profiled in a study of T cell repertoires in cytomegalovirus infection. Study in general: CMV infection plus the matching HLA type was flagged by public TCR beta signatures.

This clonotype was detected only a few times. Its cognate antigen is unknown. TCRdb fed the reads into MiXCR, producing one record per CDR3 protein. The table records some 300,000 distinct CDR3 sequences, 9.6% of them present only once. V lost 4 bases and J lost 4, with 11 bases in between. This CDR3 spans 13 amino acids. CDR1 SQVTM and CDR2 ANQGSEA come from the germline V gene. Study conclusions and caveats: Summed frequency of shared TCR beta families picked out CMV carriers who also had the relevant HLA.

The specimen sequenced was PBMCs. The source is a human donor in good health (CMV status not recorded). Some clones in this sample may be carry-over from other donors' samples. J is TRBJ1-5 and V is TRBV29-1, with D perhaps TRBD1 (5 bases). The CDR3 DNA reads TGCAGCGTTGGAGGAGGGACTAATCAGCCCCAGCATTTT. It encodes CSVGGGTNQPQHF.